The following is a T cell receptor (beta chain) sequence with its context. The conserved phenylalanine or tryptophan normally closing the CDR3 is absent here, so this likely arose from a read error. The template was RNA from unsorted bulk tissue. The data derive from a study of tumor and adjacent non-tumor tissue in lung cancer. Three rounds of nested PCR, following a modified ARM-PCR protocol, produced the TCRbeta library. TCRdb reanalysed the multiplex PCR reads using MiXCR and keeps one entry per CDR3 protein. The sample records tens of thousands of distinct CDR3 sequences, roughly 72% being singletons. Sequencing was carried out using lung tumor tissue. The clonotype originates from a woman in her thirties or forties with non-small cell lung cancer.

CDR3 nucleotide sequence: TGTGCCAGCGGCCGAGCGTGGGACAGGGAGGCCGAGCAGTACTTA. Encoded protein: CASGRAWDREAEQYL. The chain joins TRBV4-2 to TRBJ2-7; 9 bases match TRBD1. The V segment lost 8 bases and the J segment 6 bases; nucleotides outside the gene matches: 14. The germline CDR1 and CDR2 sequences are LGHNA and YNFKEQ. The CDR3 runs to 15 residues.